What follows describes a single TCR beta chain. Its antigen is as yet unknown. Method: immunoSEQ multiplex PCR; TCRdb's copy keeps in-frame clones and lacks some. The sample shows approximately 350,000 clones, roughly 71% of them seen only once. This specimen belongs to a study of cytotoxic CD8 clonotypes in ibrutinib-treated CLL. Study conclusions and caveats: Under therapy, public clonotypes either contracted or stayed stable, and they were uncommon.

The sequence was obtained from a human donor with chronic lymphocytic leukemia. The source material was PBMCs, sampled after 36 months of ibrutinib treatment.

CDR3 sequence reads: CASSWGQLYEQYF. The CDR3 DNA is TGTGCCAGCAGCTGGGGACAACTCTACGAGCAGTACTTC. The rearrangement links TRBV7-8 to TRBJ2-7; D perhaps matches TRBD1 (6 bases). The germline V gene encodes CDR1 SGHVS and CDR2 FQNEAQ. The V gene lost 4 bases and the J gene lost 3 bases, with 10 bases spanning the gap. The CDR3 runs to 13 residues.